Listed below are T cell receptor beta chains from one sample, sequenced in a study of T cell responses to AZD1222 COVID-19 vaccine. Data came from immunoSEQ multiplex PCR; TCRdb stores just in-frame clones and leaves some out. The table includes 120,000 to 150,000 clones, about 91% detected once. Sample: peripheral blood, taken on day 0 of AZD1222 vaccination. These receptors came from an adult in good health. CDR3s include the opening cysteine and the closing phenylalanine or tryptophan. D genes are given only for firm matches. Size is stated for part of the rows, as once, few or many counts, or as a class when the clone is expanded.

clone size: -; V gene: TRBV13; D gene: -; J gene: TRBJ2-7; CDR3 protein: CASMITGAYEQYF; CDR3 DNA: TGTGCCAGCATGATAACAGGAGCCTACGAGCAGTACTTC
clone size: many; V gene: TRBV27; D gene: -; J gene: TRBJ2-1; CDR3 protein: CASSDGGGPSYNEQFF; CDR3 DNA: TGTGCCAGCAGCGACGGAGGCGGGCCCTCCTACAATGAGCAGTTCTTC
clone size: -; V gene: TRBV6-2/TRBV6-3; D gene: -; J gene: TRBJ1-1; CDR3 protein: CASSSVQTLGWDFF; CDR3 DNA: TGTGCCAGCAGTTCGGTACAGACGCTCGGGTGGGATTTCTTT
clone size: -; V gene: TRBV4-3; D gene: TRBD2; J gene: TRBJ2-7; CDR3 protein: CASSEYTGLAGAQEQYF; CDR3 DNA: TGCGCCAGCAGCGAATACACGGGACTAGCGGGAGCTCAAGAGCAGTACTTC
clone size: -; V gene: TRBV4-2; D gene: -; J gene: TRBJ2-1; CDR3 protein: CASSQDPAGKPTNEQFF; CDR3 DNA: TGTGCCAGCAGCCAAGACCCGGCGGGCAAACCCACCAATGAGCAGTTCTTC
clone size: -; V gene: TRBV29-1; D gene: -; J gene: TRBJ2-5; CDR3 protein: CSVAGTQQSETQYF; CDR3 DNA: TGCAGCGTTGCCGGGACCCAACAGTCAGAGACCCAGTACTTC
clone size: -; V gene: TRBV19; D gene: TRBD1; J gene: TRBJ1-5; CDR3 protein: CASSTRTGINQPQHF; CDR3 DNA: TGTGCCAGTAGTACCCGGACAGGGATAAATCAGCCCCAGCATTTT
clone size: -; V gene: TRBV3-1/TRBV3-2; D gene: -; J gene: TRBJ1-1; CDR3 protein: CASSQEMDSDLNTEAFF; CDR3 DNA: TGTGCCAGCAGCCAAGAGATGGACAGCGACTTGAACACTGAAGCTTTCTTT
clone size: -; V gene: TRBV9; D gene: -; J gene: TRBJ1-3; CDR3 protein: CASSVDLASRYSGNTIYF; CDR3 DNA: TGTGCCAGCAGCGTAGATTTAGCGTCGAGGTACTCTGGAAACACCATATATTTT
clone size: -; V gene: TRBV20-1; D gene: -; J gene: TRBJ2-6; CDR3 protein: CSASLSSGSGANVLTF; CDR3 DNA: TGCAGTGCTAGTCTTTCCTCGGGGTCTGGGGCCAACGTCCTGACTTTC
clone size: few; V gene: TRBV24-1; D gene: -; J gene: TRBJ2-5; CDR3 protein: CATSDRDGWETQYF; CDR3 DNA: TGTGCCACCAGTGATCGGGACGGTTGGGAGACCCAGTACTTC
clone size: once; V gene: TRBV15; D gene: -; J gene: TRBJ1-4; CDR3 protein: CATSRDPRPNEKLFF; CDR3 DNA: TGTGCCACCAGCAGAGATCCCAGGCCTAATGAAAAACTGTTTTTT
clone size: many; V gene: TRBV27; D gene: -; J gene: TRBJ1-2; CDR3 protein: CASSVVGGQPYGYTF; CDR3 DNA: TGTGCCAGCAGTGTCGTAGGGGGGCAACCCTATGGCTACACCTTC
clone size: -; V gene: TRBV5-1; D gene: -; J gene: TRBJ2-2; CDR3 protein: CASSFFQQNTGELFF; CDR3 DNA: TGCGCCAGCAGCTTTTTTCAACAAAACACCGGGGAGCTGTTTTTT
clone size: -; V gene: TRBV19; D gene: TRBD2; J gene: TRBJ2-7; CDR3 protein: CASSIFASGYEQYF; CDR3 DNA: TGTGCCAGTAGTATTTTCGCTAGCGGATACGAGCAGTACTTC
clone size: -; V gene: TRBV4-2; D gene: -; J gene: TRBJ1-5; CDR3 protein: CASSQEGASSYQPQHF; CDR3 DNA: TGTGCCAGCAGCCAAGAAGGAGCATCCTCCTATCAGCCCCAGCATTTT
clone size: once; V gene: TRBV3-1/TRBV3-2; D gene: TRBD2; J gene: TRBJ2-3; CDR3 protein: CASSLTSGSPDTQYF; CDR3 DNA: TGTGCCAGCAGCCTGACTAGCGGGAGCCCAGATACGCAGTATTTT
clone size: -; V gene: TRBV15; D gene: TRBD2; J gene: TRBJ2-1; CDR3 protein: CATDPGVAGGGDEQFF; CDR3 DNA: TGTGCCACCGACCCTGGGGTAGCGGGGGGCGGGGATGAGCAGTTCTTC
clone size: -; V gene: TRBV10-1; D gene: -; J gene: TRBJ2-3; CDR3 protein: CASSWDSTDTQYF; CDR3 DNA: TGCGCCAGCAGTTGGGACAGCACAGATACGCAGTATTTT
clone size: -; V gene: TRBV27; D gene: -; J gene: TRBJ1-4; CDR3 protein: CASRGGEKLFF; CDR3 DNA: TGTGCCAGCCGAGGGGGGGAAAAACTGTTTTTT
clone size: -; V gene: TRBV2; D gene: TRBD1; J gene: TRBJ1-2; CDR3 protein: CASSVDRARRYGYTF; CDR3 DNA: TGTGCCAGCAGCGTGGACAGGGCCAGGAGATATGGCTACACCTTC
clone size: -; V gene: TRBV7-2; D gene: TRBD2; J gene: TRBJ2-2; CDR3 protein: CASSPPGLALNTGELFF; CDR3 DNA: TGTGCCAGCAGCCCCCCGGGACTAGCGCTGAACACCGGGGAGCTGTTTTTT
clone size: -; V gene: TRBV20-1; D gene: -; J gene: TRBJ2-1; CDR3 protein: CSASSGAPYNEQFF; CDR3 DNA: TGCAGTGCTAGTTCGGGAGCCCCCTACAATGAGCAGTTCTTC
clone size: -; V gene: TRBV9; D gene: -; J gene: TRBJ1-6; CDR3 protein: CASSLVGSYNSPLHF; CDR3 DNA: TGTGCCAGCAGCCTAGTAGGCTCCTATAATTCACCCCTCCACTTT
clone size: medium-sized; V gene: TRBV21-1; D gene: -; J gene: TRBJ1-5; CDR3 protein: CASIAEGQGAQPQHF; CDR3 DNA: TGTGCCAGCATTGCGGAGGGACAGGGGGCCCAGCCCCAGCATTTT
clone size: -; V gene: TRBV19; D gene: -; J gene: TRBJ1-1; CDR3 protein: CASSGGMEIRAFF; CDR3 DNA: TGTGCCAGTAGTGGGGGCATGGAGATCAGGGCTTTCTTT
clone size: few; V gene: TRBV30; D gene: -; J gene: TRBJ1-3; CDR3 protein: CACSKVLSGNTIYF; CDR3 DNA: TGTGCCTGTTCGAAAGTGCTCTCTGGAAACACCATATATTTT
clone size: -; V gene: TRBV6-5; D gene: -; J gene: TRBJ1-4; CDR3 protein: CASTQGSPGEKLFF; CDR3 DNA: TGTGCCAGCACCCAGGGCTCCCCTGGTGAAAAACTGTTTTTT
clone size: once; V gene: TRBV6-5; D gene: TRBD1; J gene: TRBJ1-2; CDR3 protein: CASADADRGFYGYTF; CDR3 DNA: TGTGCCAGCGCCGACGCGGACAGGGGCTTCTATGGCTACACCTTC
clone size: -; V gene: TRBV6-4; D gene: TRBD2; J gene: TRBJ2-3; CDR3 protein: CASSPNAGGPPDTQYF; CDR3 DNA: TGTGCCAGCAGTCCCAACGCGGGAGGGCCTCCAGATACGCAGTATTTT
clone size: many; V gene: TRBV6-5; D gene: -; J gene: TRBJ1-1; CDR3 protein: CASRDPNTEAFF; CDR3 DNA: TGTGCCAGCAGGGACCCGAACACTGAAGCTTTCTTT
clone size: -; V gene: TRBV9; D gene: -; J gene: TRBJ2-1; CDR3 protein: CASSGRAQFF; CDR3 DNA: TGTGCCAGCAGCGGCCGGGCCCAGTTCTTC
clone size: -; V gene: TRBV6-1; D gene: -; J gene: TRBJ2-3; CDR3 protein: CASSEGGGWVDTQYF; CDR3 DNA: TGTGCCAGCAGTGAAGGCGGCGGGTGGGTCGATACGCAGTATTTT
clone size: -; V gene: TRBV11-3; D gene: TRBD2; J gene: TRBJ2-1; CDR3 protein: CASSARRGTSGTNEQFF; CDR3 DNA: TGTGCCAGCAGCGCCCGCCGGGGGACTAGCGGGACCAATGAGCAGTTCTTC
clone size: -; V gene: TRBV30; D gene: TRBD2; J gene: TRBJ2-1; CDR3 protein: CAALTGTSRNEQFF; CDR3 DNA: TGTGCCGCCTTGACCGGGACTAGCCGGAATGAGCAGTTCTTC
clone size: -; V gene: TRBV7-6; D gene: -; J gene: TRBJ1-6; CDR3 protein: CASSLRLDHNSPLHF; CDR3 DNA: TGTGCCAGCAGCTTAAGACTCGACCATAATTCACCCCTCCACTTT
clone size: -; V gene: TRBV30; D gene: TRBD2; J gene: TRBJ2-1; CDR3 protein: CAWSEGLAGSLTYNEQFF; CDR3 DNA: TGTGCCTGGAGTGAGGGACTAGCGGGAAGTTTGACCTACAATGAGCAGTTCTTC
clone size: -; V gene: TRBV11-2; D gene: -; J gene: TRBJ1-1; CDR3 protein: CASSLNGVGTEAFF; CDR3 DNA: TGTGCCAGCAGCCTTAACGGGGTAGGCACTGAAGCTTTCTTT
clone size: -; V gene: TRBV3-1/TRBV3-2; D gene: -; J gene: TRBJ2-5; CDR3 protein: CASSRGWYQETQYF; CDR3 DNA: TGTGCCAGCAGCCGCGGATGGTACCAAGAGACCCAGTACTTC
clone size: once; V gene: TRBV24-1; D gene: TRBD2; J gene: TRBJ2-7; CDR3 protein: CATGAGATTPARPHEQYF; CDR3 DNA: TGTGCCACCGGGGCGGGAGCCACGACCCCCGCCAGACCGCACGAGCAGTACTTC
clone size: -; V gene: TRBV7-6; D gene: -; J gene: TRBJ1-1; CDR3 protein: CASSRTGMGTEAFF; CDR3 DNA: TGTGCCAGCAGCCGTACAGGGATGGGGACTGAAGCTTTCTTT
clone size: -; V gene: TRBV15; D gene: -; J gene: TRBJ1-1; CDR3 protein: CATTVGSSTEAFF; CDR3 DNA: TGTGCCACCACTGTGGGATCGAGCACTGAAGCTTTCTTT
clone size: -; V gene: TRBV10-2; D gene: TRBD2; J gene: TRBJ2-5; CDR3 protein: CASTRGSGGLETQYF; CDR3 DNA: TGCGCCAGTACCCGAGGTAGCGGGGGGCTGGAGACCCAGTACTTC
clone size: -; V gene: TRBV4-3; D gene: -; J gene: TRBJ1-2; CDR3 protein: CASSQSGGDGYTF; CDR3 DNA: TGCGCCAGCAGCCAATCTGGGGGTGATGGCTACACCTTC
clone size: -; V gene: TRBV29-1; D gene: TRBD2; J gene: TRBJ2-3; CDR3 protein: CSVGKTIGLAGVTDTQYF; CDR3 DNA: TGCAGCGTCGGGAAGACGATCGGACTAGCGGGAGTCACAGATACGCAGTATTTT
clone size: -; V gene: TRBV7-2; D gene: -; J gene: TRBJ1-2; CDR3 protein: CASSPAIQTNYGYTF; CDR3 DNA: TGTGCCAGCAGCCCTGCTATACAGACTAACTATGGCTACACCTTC
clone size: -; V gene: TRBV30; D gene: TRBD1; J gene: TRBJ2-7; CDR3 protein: CAWGQGAYEQYF; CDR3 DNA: TGTGCCTGGGGACAGGGGGCCTACGAGCAGTACTTC
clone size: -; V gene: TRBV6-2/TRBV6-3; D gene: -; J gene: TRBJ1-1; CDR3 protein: CASSYVRETEAFF; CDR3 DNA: TGTGCCAGCAGTTACGTCAGGGAGACTGAAGCTTTCTTT
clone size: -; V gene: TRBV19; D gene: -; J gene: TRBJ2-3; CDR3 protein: CATEAMVGINTQYF; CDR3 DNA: TGTGCCACCGAGGCCATGGTGGGGATAAATACGCAGTATTTT
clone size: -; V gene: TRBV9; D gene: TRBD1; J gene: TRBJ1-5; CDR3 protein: CASSPWTGDSGQPQHF; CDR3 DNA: TGTGCCAGCAGCCCATGGACAGGCGATTCTGGTCAGCCCCAGCATTTT
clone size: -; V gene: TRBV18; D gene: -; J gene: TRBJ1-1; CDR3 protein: CASSPGQNTEAFF; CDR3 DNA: TGTGCCAGCTCACCTGGCCAGAACACTGAAGCTTTCTTT
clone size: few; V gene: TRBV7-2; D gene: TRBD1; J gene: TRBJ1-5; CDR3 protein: CASSLAPDRGSWQPQHF; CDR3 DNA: TGTGCCAGCAGCTTAGCCCCGGACAGGGGTTCTTGGCAGCCCCAGCATTTT
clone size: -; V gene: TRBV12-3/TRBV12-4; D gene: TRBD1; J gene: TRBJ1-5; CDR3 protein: CASRLGQNQPQHF; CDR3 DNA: TGTGCCAGCAGGCTGGGACAGAACCAGCCCCAGCATTTT
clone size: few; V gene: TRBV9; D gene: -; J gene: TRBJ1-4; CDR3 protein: CASSVGVDLEKLFF; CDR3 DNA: TGTGCCAGCAGCGTGGGGGTGGACCTTGAAAAACTGTTTTTT
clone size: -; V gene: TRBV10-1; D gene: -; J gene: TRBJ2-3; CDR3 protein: CASSDAGSVTQYF; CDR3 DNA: TGCGCCAGCAGTGACGCAGGGTCGGTTACGCAGTATTTT
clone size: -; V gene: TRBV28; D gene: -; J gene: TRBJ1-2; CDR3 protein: CASSQVSTVGFYGYTF; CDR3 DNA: TGTGCCAGCAGCCAGGTGTCGACAGTGGGATTCTATGGCTACACCTTC
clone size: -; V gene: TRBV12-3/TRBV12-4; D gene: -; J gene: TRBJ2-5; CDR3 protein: CASRRQETQYF; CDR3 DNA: TGTGCCAGCAGGAGGCAAGAGACCCAGTACTTC
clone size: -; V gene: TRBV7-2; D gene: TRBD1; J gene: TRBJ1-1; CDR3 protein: CASSPPGTGVLNTEAFF; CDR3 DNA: TGTGCCAGCAGCCCTCCCGGGACAGGGGTGTTGAACACTGAAGCTTTCTTT
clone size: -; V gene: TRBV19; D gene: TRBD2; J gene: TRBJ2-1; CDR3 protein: CASNTGLATDNEQFF; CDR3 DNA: TGTGCCAGTAACACCGGACTAGCAACGGACAATGAGCAGTTCTTC
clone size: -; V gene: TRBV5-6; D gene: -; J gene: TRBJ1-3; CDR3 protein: CASSSDGSSGNTIYF; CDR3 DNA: TGTGCCAGCAGCTCTGACGGTAGCTCTGGAAACACCATATATTTT